This T cell receptor beta chain was recovered during a study of T cell clonality in common variable immunodeficiency. Study-level findings and limits: Reportedly, TCR beta sequences from common variable immunodeficiency showed fewer deletions and N-nucleotide insertions.

This clone showed up just a few times. No antigen is known for it. The DNA ends 3 residues before the CDR3 does, and the rest of the CDR3 is filled in from the germline J gene. The ends lost 3 bases at V and 5 bases at J; junction bases unmatched: 7. The CDR3 is 15 amino acids. The germline V gene has CDR1 SEHNR and CDR2 FQNEAQ (reference sequence). Here immunoSEQ multiplex PCR was the method, and the copy in TCRdb shows in-frame clones only, minus some. The data show about 23,000 clones, none appearing only once, with approximately 10% held by the ten largest. All CVID subjects were on immunoglobulin replacement for at least one year.

The TCR comes from a human donor with common variable immunodeficiency. V and J are TRBV7-9 and TRBJ2-1, with 7 nucleotides matching TRBD2. The source material was peripheral blood mononuclear cells. The CDR3 bases that were read are TGTGCCAGCAGCTTTTTTGCGGGGGTGAACAATGAG. Translated: CASSFFAGVNNE. The complete CDR3 reads CASSFFAGVNNEQFF. Variable domain in full (rest from reference TRBV7-9 and TRBJ2-1): DTGVSQNPRHKITKRGQNVTFRCDPISEHNRLYWYRQTLGQGPEFLTYFQNEAQLEKSRLLSDRFSAERPKGSFSTLEIQRTEQGDSAMYLCASSFFAGVNNEQFFGPGTRLTVL.